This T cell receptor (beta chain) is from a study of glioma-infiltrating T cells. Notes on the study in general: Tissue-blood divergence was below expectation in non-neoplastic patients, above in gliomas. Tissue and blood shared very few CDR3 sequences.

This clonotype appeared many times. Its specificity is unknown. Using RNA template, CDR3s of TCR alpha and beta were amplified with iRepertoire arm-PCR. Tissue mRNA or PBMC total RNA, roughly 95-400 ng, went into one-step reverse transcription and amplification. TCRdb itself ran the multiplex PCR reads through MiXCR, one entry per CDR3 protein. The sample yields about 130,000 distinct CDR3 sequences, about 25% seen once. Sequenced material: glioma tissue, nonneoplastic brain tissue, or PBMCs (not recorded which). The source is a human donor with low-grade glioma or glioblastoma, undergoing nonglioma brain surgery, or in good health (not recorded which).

CDR3 region: CASSYLSLGSPLHF. The CDR3, as DNA: TGTGCCAGCAGTTACCTCTCCCTTGGATCACCCCTCCACTTT. This chain uses TRBV27 with TRBJ1-6; no definite D call. Trimming removed 4 bases from V and 10 bases from J, with 14 bases in between. The germline V gene has CDR1 MNHEY and CDR2 SMNVEV (reference sequence). The CDR3 runs to 14 residues.